This TCR beta chain was recovered during a study of monozygotic twins with inflammatory bowel disease. Germline CDR1 and CDR2: SGHTA and FQGTGA. The CDR3 totals 15 residues. Two nested PCRs, run for approximately 17 and 9 cycles, were applied to TCRalpha and TCRbeta cDNA. TCRdb re-called the 5' RACE reads and shows each CDR3 protein once, DNA omitted. Across just over 300,000 distinct CDR3 sequences, the top ten clones capture roughly 5.2% of the sample. The rearrangement links TRBV7-3 to TRBJ1-1. The TCR sequence derives from a human donor with ulcerative colitis or Crohn's disease, or a healthy co-twin of an affected twin (not recorded which). The sample was blood. CDR3 amino acids: CASSPNGLLNTEAFF.